These T cell receptor beta chains were read from a single sample in a study of lymphopenia after photon versus proton radiotherapy. Sequencing used immunoSEQ multiplex PCR; TCRdb keeps in-frame clones, though not all of them. The sample lists 35,000 to 45,000 clones; approximately 80% were seen once. This material consisted of peripheral blood, taken from a patient treated with proton-based radiotherapy. The source is a woman aged 70-85 years with pancreatic cancer. The conserved cysteine and the conserved F or W are not part of the CDR3 here. The order of the fields is V gene, J gene, CDR3 protein.

TRBV27	TRBJ1-5	ASSLGGQGIRSNQPQH
TRBV5-1	TRBJ2-3	ASSLRGRGTDTQY
TRBV28	TRBJ1-2	ASSLGVDYYGYT
TRBV28	TRBJ2-3	ASIGAGGSDTQY
TRBV7-2	TRBJ1-1	ASSLVTGVNTEAF
TRBV28	TRBJ2-7	AGRTSSYEQY
TRBV2	TRBJ1-1	ASSDLGQGTAF
TRBV6-1	TRBJ1-1	ASSESGKNTEAF
TRBV6-5	TRBJ2-7	ASRPSSHPNYEQY
TRBV5-4	TRBJ2-5	ASSTRGGSQETQY
TRBV7-2	TRBJ2-3	ASSSSSGRASVTQY
TRBV7-6	TRBJ2-3	ASSTRTSGSSTDTQY
TRBV18	TRBJ2-4	ASSPGVRLVAKNIQY
TRBV11-2	TRBJ1-1	ASSLMQGSRNTEAF
TRBV2	TRBJ1-2	ASSGQGSYGYT
TRBV5-1	TRBJ2-7	ASSPGGGGSYEQY
TRBV11-2	TRBJ2-1	ASSARGTRVGHEQF
TRBV28	TRBJ1-3	ASSFVWPDRDSDSPDTIY
TRBV9	TRBJ2-5	ASSERLQETQY
TRBV12-5	TRBJ1-1	ASGLYLEGITEAF
TRBV5-1	TRBJ1-6	ASSNEGRASPLH
TRBV27	TRBJ2-7	ASKTAGYEQY
TRBV12-5	TRBJ2-5	ASGLVLGTGQETQY
TRBV10-3	TRBJ1-1	AISEQAGAEAF
TRBV5-3	TRBJ1-4	ARSSSRTPTNEKLF
TRBV4-2	TRBJ2-2	ASSQDPLTPNTGELF
TRBV9	TRBJ2-1	ASSPSRSYEQF
TRBV6-6	TRBJ2-1	ASSYPTVSFNEQF
TRBV10-3	TRBJ2-7	AIRGLHYEQY
TRBV21-1	TRBJ2-7	ASSKGTGHEQY
TRBV27	TRBJ2-6	ASSLGRKSGANVLT
TRBV6-5	TRBJ1-2	ASSLAQANYGYT
TRBV28	TRBJ1-1	ASSFPPDEAF
TRBV5-1	TRBJ2-1	ASSSTSGRYEQF
TRBV19	TRBJ2-6	ATSPTGANVLT
TRBV7-2	TRBJ1-2	ASSQSTGGYT
TRBV27	TRBJ1-2	ASSQGQGLGGYT
TRBV4-3	TRBJ1-6	ASSRILPGQGSNSPLH
TRBV4-2	TRBJ2-2	ASSQDGASGAGELF
TRBV7-2	TRBJ2-1	ASSLAVSGYNEQF
TRBV28	TRBJ2-2	ASRLEVPGELF
TRBV29-1	TRBJ2-7	SDRTGSPYEQY
TRBV18	TRBJ1-1	ASSPSPPTEAF
TRBV7-7	TRBJ2-5	ASSPLAGRQETQY
TRBV11-2	TRBJ2-7	ASSQVEVTGTYEQY
TRBV29-1	TRBJ1-1	SVLQGFGAF
TRBV19	TRBJ2-2	ASTRDSGLTGELF
TRBV27	TRBJ2-7	ASSGQAHEQY
TRBV7-9	TRBJ1-1	ASMGQKNTEAF
TRBV7-2	TRBJ1-6	ASTPVQGINSPLH
TRBV6-1	TRBJ2-2	ASSERASGSTGELF
TRBV5-1	TRBJ2-1	ASSGGIAGLNNEQF
TRBV10-2	TRBJ1-1	AIYPTQTNTEAF
TRBV28	TRBJ2-2	ASSFFRVGVDTGELF